A selection of T cell receptor beta chains follows, all from one sample in a study of cytomegalovirus exposure and HLA in healthy donors. Method: immunoSEQ multiplex PCR; TCRdb's copy keeps in-frame clones and lacks some. The sample holds about 140,000 clones; over 60% are singletons and the top ten take roughly 1.9%. Sequenced input: PBMCs. These receptors all come from a man between 35 and 55 years old in good health and CMV-seronegative. Both conserved end residues are part of each CDR3. The D gene is left open where the match is weak. Clone size appears in some rows only: once, few, many, or a class for an expanded clone.

V	length	D	size	J	CDR3	DNA
TRBV5-3	11	NA	NA	TRBJ1-5	CARRQNQPQHF	TGTGCCAGAAGGCAGAATCAGCCCCAGCATTTT
TRBV2	12	NA	NA	TRBJ2-5	CASSEREETQYF	TGTGCCAGCAGTGAGAGGGAAGAGACCCAGTACTTC
TRBV6-1	12	NA	NA	TRBJ1-1	CASSVGATEAFF	TGTGCCAGCAGTGTAGGGGCTACTGAAGCTTTCTTT
TRBV11-2	17	NA	once	TRBJ2-7	CASSSNTLSSGSYEQYF	TGTGCCAGCAGTTCCAATACCCTTTCATCAGGGTCCTACGAGCAGTACTTC
TRBV7-8	16	TRBD2	NA	TRBJ2-7	CASSYSGTSASYEQYF	TGTGCCAGCAGCTATTCCGGGACTAGCGCTTCCTACGAGCAGTACTTC
TRBV6-5	14	TRBD1	NA	TRBJ1-5	CASSESRGSQPQHF	TGTGCCAGCAGTGAGTCCAGGGGGAGTCAGCCCCAGCATTTT
TRBV30	14	TRBD2	many	TRBJ2-7	CAWSVAGLGYEQYF	TGTGCCTGGAGTGTGGCCGGACTAGGCTACGAGCAGTACTTC
TRBV19	15	TRBD2	few	TRBJ2-5	CASNGLAGGQETQYF	TGTGCCAGTAATGGACTAGCGGGTGGCCAAGAGACCCAGTACTTC
TRBV7-9	14	NA	NA	TRBJ2-2	CASSLAQDTGELFF	TGTGCCAGCAGCTTAGCACAAGACACCGGGGAGCTGTTTTTT
TRBV11-2	16	TRBD2	NA	TRBJ2-7	CASSLDGLAGLYEQYF	TGTGCCAGCAGCTTAGATGGACTAGCGGGTTTATACGAGCAGTACTTC
TRBV6-1	20	TRBD2	NA	TRBJ2-1	CASSEDQGLAGGPRYNEQFF	TGTGCCAGCAGTGAAGATCAGGGGCTAGCGGGAGGGCCGCGATACAATGAGCAGTTCTTC
TRBV7-9	18	TRBD2	few	TRBJ2-1	CASSSRGTSGTFYNEQFF	TGTGCCAGCAGCTCCCGAGGGACTAGTGGAACCTTTTACAATGAGCAGTTCTTC
TRBV28	17	NA	NA	TRBJ1-1	CASSFLAGRTANTEAFF	TGTGCCAGCAGTTTTCTGGCCGGGAGGACGGCGAACACTGAAGCTTTCTTT
TRBV5-6	16	NA	NA	TRBJ1-3	CASSLSGAGSGNTIYF	TGTGCCAGCAGCTTATCAGGGGCTGGCTCTGGAAACACCATATATTTT
TRBV2	13	NA	NA	TRBJ2-3	CASSGQLTDTQYF	TGTGCCAGCAGTGGACAGCTCACAGATACGCAGTATTTT
TRBV5-4	19	TRBD2	NA	TRBJ2-1	CASSAGYSAGLAAYNEQFF	TGTGCCAGCAGCGCAGGTTACTCCGCGGGACTAGCGGCTTACAATGAGCAGTTCTTC
TRBV2	17	NA	NA	TRBJ1-5	CASLSGTHTHSNQPQHF	TGTGCCAGCCTTTCCGGGACACATACCCATAGCAATCAGCCCCAGCATTTT
TRBV25-1	15	TRBD2	NA	TRBJ2-7	CASSDQRGGVDEQYF	TGTGCCAGCAGTGACCAGCGGGGGGGCGTAGACGAGCAGTACTTC
TRBV10-1	14	NA	NA	TRBJ2-2	CASSESPRAGELFF	TGCGCCAGCAGTGAGTCCCCAAGAGCCGGGGAGCTGTTTTTT
TRBV6-4	15	NA	few	TRBJ2-3	CASSEGGSSTDTQYF	TGTGCCAGCAGTGAAGGCGGTTCTAGCACAGATACGCAGTATTTT
TRBV4-1	17	TRBD2	NA	TRBJ2-7	CASSQVGRTNRGDEQYF	TGCGCCAGCAGCCAAGTCGGCAGGACCAACCGGGGGGACGAGCAGTACTTC
TRBV7-9	17	TRBD2	NA	TRBJ2-3	CASSLLVLAAYADTQYF	TGTGCCAGCAGCTTACTGGTGCTAGCGGCCTACGCAGATACGCAGTATTTT
TRBV2	15	NA	NA	TRBJ2-7	CASSVAGQGKYEQYF	TGTGCCAGCAGTGTAGCGGGACAGGGTAAATACGAGCAGTACTTC
TRBV14	19	TRBD2	NA	TRBJ2-7	CANSQEFGPRGVGSYEQYF	TGTGCCAACAGCCAAGAATTTGGCCCCCGGGGGGTAGGCTCCTACGAGCAGTACTTC
TRBV10-2	18	NA	NA	TRBJ1-4	CASSESKGGAATNEKLFF	TGCGCCAGCAGTGAGTCGAAGGGGGGGGCGGCAACTAATGAAAAACTGTTTTTT
TRBV9	15	NA	NA	TRBJ1-3	CASSVERNSGNTIYF	TGTGCCAGCAGCGTAGAGAGGAACTCTGGAAACACCATATATTTT
TRBV4-1	15	TRBD2	once	TRBJ2-7	CASSQGTSGGYEQYF	TGCGCCAGCAGCCAAGGGACTAGCGGAGGCTACGAGCAGTACTTC
TRBV7-2	15	NA	NA	TRBJ2-2	CASSFVGGNTGELFF	TGTGCCAGCAGCTTTGTAGGCGGGAACACCGGGGAGCTGTTTTTT
TRBV29-1	13	NA	few	TRBJ1-3	CSVQGFSGNTIYF	TGCAGCGTCCAGGGGTTCTCTGGAAACACCATATATTTT
TRBV28	15	NA	NA	TRBJ1-3	CASSFSGGLGNTIYF	TGTGCCAGCAGTTTCTCCGGGGGTTTGGGAAACACCATATATTTT
TRBV18	15	NA	NA	TRBJ1-4	CASSSQPPGNEKLFF	TGTGCCAGCTCCTCCCAGCCCCCCGGGAATGAAAAACTGTTTTTT
TRBV28	14	TRBD1	once	TRBJ2-5	CASSHDRGRETQYF	TGTGCCAGCAGTCACGACAGGGGGCGGGAGACCCAGTACTTC
TRBV6-1	16	NA	NA	TRBJ1-5	CASSGHGGASNQPQHF	TGTGCCAGCAGTGGACATGGGGGCGCAAGCAATCAGCCCCAGCATTTT
TRBV21-1	16	NA	NA	TRBJ2-7	CASSKENRLHTYEQYF	TGTGCCAGCAGCAAAGAAAACAGGCTTCACACCTACGAGCAGTACTTC
TRBV2	15	TRBD1	few	TRBJ1-2	CASRKRTGTNYGYTF	TGTGCCAGCAGGAAAAGGACAGGCACTAACTATGGCTACACCTTC
TRBV30	15	TRBD1	few	TRBJ1-2	CAWKPGQLDGGGYTF	TGTGCCTGGAAACCGGGACAGCTGGATGGAGGAGGCTACACCTTC
TRBV27	15	NA	NA	TRBJ2-3	CASRTGTLYTDTQYF	TGTGCCAGCAGAACCGGGACACTTTACACAGATACGCAGTATTTT
TRBV10-2	18	TRBD2	NA	TRBJ2-1	CASTYRGVAGGGLHEQFF	TGCGCCAGCACCTACCGCGGGGTAGCGGGAGGAGGGCTGCATGAGCAGTTCTTC
TRBV30	13	NA	NA	TRBJ1-5	CAWSVTGMQPQHF	TGTGCCTGGAGTGTAACAGGGATGCAGCCCCAGCATTTT
TRBV19	13	NA	NA	TRBJ2-7	CASSMSRSYEQYF	TGTGCCAGTAGTATGTCTAGATCCTACGAGCAGTACTTC
TRBV28	14	NA	once	TRBJ1-4	CASSLVTANEKLFF	TGTGCCAGCAGTTTAGTGACAGCTAATGAAAAACTGTTTTTT
TRBV27	16	TRBD1	few	TRBJ1-3	CASSRSGTASGNTIYF	TGTGCCAGCAGTCGGTCCGGGACAGCCTCTGGAAACACCATATATTTT
TRBV9	17	TRBD2	NA	TRBJ2-5	CASSVGPGTSGDGTQYF	TGTGCCAGCAGCGTAGGGCCGGGGACTAGCGGGGACGGGACCCAGTACTTC